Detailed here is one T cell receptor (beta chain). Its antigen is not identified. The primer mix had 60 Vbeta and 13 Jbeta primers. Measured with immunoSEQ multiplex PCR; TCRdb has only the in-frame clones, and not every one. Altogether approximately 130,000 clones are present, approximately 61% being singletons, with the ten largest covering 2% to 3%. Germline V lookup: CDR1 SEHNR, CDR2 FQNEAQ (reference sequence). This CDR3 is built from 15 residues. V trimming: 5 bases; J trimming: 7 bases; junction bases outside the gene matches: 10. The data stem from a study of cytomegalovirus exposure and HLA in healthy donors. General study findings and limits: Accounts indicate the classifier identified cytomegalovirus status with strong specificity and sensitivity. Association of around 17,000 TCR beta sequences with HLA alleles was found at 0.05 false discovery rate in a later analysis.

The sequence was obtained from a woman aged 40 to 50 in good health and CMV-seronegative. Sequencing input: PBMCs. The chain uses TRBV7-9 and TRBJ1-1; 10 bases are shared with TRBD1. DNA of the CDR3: TGTGCCAGCAGCCTATTCCGGGACAGGGGCGGTGAAGCTTTCTTT. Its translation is CASSLFRDRGGEAFF.